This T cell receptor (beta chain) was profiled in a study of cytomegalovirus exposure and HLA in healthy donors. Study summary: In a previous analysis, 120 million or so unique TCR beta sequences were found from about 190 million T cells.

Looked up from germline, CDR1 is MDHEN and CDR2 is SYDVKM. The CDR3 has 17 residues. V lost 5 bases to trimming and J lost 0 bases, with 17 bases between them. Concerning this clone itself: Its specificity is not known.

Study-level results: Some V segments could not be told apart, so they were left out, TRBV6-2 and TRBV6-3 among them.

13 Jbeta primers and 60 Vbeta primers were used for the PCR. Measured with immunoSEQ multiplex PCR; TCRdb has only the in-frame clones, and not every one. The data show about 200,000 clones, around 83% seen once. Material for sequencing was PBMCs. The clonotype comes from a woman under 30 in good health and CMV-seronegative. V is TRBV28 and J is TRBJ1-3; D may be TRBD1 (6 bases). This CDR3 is CASSLTWTAGSGNTIYF. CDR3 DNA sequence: TGTGCCAGCAGTCTCACATGGACAGCAGGCTCTGGAAACACCATATATTTT.